This T cell receptor beta chain derives from a study of CD8+CD57+ T cells in acquired aplastic anemia. Notes on the study in general: Patients and controls turned out to have 25 to 30 CD8+ CDR3 sequences in common. Levels of CD8+ Simpson's diversity were not significantly distinct in patients versus controls.

This clonotype was observed a few times. The antigen is not known. Genomic DNA acted as the template from which TCR beta VDJ combination and CDR3 sequence profiling were carried out. TCRdb called the reads again in MiXCR, with one record for every CDR3 protein. The table shows 200,000 to 250,000 distinct CDR3 sequences, with roughly half occurring only once. The length of the CDR3 is 18 residues. CDR1 and CDR2 (germline): LGHDT, YNNKEL (reference sequence). V lost 3 bases and J lost 0, with 15 bases in between. An expansion of CD8+CD57+ cells by flow cytometry had been shown in patients chosen for sequencing. A severe acquired aplastic anemia diagnosis applied to all patients.

Sequences were obtained from sorted CD4+, CD8+, or CD8+CD57+ T cells (not recorded which) from PBMCs. This sequence was found in a human donor with aplastic anemia. The chain has TRBV3-1 and TRBJ1-6; unclear D gene. CDR3 nucleotides: TGTGCCAGCAGCCATTCATCGGCGCCAGGCTCCTATAATTCACCCCTCCACTTT. Its translation: CASSHSSAPGSYNSPLHF.